Below are 32 T cell receptor beta chains sequenced from a single sample in a study of OX40 agonist ivuxolimab in advanced cancers. Assay: immunoSEQ multiplex PCR; the TCRdb copy retains only in-frame clones and omits some. Of under 45,000 clones in the sample, roughly four fifths were seen once. The sample here was CD4+ or CD8+ T cells sorted from blood, taken in a trial of the OX40 agonist ivuxolimab. These receptors originate from an adult with an advanced solid tumor such as melanoma, head and neck, liver or kidney cancer.

The chain recombines TRBV6-1 with TRBJ1-3; TRBD1 is a possible D gene (5 bases). The germline CDR1 and CDR2 sequences are MNHNS and SASEGT. V was clipped by 5 bases and J by 3 bases, with 14 bases between them. The length of the CDR3 is 15 residues. The CDR3 region is CASSPTGYSGNTIYF. In nucleotides, the CDR3 is TGTGCCAGCAGTCCCACAGGCTATAGTGGAAACACCATATATTTT.

CDR3: CSVGQGGETQYF. As DNA, the CDR3 is TGCAGCGTTGGGCAGGGCGGAGAGACCCAGTACTTC. The chain uses TRBV29-1 and TRBJ2-5; D perhaps matches TRBD1 (5 bases). CDR3 length: 12 residues. With 4 bases removed from V and 4 bases from J, the gap between germline ends came to 10 bases. CDR1 and CDR2 (germline): SQVTM, ANQGSEA.

Note on this clone: The sample has other DNA sequences that encode this CDR3 too. The chain links TRBV6-1 to TRBJ1-1; D is undetermined. The V gene's germline CDR1 is MNHNS and CDR2 SASEGT. The germline V and J ends were trimmed by 1 base and 0 bases, with 9 bases remaining between them. CDR3 length: 15 amino acids. The DNA for the CDR3 is TGTGCCAGCAGTGAAGGACGTAGTTTGAACACTGAAGCTTTCTTT. It codes for CASSEGRSLNTEAFF.

The chain joins TRBV19 to TRBJ2-5, with D tentatively TRBD1 (6 bases). CDR1 and CDR2 (germline): LNHDA, SQIVND (reference sequence). Between the trimmed V and J ends, which lost 3 bases and 3 bases, there was a span of 14 bases. The CDR3 extends over 15 amino acids. The CDR3 coding sequence is TGTGCCAGTAGTATTACCGGGACAAAGAAAGAGACCCAGTACTTC. It translates to CASSITGTKKETQYF.

J is TRBJ2-7 and V is TRBV11-2; D might be TRBD2 (6 bases). The CDR3 has 14 residues. Germline CDR1 is SGHAT and CDR2 is FQNNGV. V dropped 4 bases and J dropped 7 bases, with 17 bases sitting between them. The CDR3 region is CASSSKGLLEEQYF. CDR3 nucleotide sequence: TGTGCCAGCAGCTCAAAGGGACTGCTCGAGGAGCAGTACTTC.

V usage is TRBV6-1 and J usage is TRBJ1-2; 8 bases are shared with TRBD1. The junction had 4 bases not matched to a gene; V was cut back by 9 bases and J by 4 bases. CDR1 and CDR2 from the germline V gene are MNHNS and SASEGT. The CDR3 totals 12 residues. DNA of the CDR3: TGTGCCAGAGGAGGACAGGGCTATGGCTACACCTTC. Protein: CARGGQGYGYTF.

The CDR3 coding sequence is TGTGCCAGCAGCTGGACAGGGGCGACCTCCTACGAGCAGTACTTC. Translating it yields CASSWTGATSYEQYF. V is TRBV5-4 and J is TRBJ2-7; 9 nucleotides agree with TRBD1. The V and J ends lost 3 bases and 0 bases, in that order; junction bases with no gene match: 4. Germline V gives CDR1 SGHNT, CDR2 YYREEE (reference sequence). The CDR3 totals 15 residues.

The CDR3 sequence is CAISESTRSYNEQFF. The CDR3 nucleotides are TGTGCCATCAGTGAGTCTACCAGGTCGTACAATGAGCAGTTCTTC. This chain connects TRBV10-3 to TRBJ2-1; D not certain. The V and J ends lost 0 bases and 4 bases respectively, with 10 bases between them. This CDR3 region has 15 residues. CDR1 ENHRY and CDR2 SYGVKD come from the germline V gene.

This clone has more than one count but fewer than ten. The chain joins TRBV30 to TRBJ1-5; D unclear. CDR1 is GTSNPN and CDR2 is SVGIG in the germline V gene (reference sequence). V was clipped by 0 bases and J by 2 bases, with 14 bases between them. The length of the CDR3 is 16 residues. DNA for the CDR3: TGTGCCTGGAGTGTTCGAGGTAGAGCTGGCAATCAGCCCCAGCATTTT. Encoded protein: CAWSVRGRAGNQPQHF.

The rearrangement links TRBV19 to TRBJ2-7; weak D call: TRBD1 (5 bases). This CDR3 has 16 residues. The V end was cut by 6 bases, the J end by 6 bases, with 24 bases between. Germline CDR1 LNHDA, CDR2 SQIVND (reference sequence). Here the CDR3 reads CASSWDAGGQACEQYF. DNA of the CDR3: TGTGCCAGTAGCTGGGATGCCGGCGGACAAGCCTGCGAGCAGTACTTC.

The chain links TRBV7-9 to TRBJ2-2; D uncertain. The germline V and J ends were trimmed by 5 bases and 6 bases, with 7 bases remaining between them. The germline V gene encodes CDR1 SEHNR and CDR2 FQNEAQ (reference sequence). The CDR3 runs 12 residues. CDR3 DNA: TGTGCCAGCAGCCTCCCCGCCGGGGAGCTGTTTTTT. Translated: CASSLPAGELFF.

This clone showed up just a few times. The chain links TRBV7-9 to TRBJ2-1, with 8 bases lining up with TRBD2. Germline values: CDR1 SEHNR, CDR2 FQNEAQ (reference sequence). This CDR3 contains 13 residues. Germline trimming cut 5 bases from V and 8 bases from J; bases unmatched to any gene: 5. The CDR3, as DNA: TGTGCCAGCAGCCCTGGACTAGCCTATGAGCAGTTCTTC. Encoded protein: CASSPGLAYEQFF.

This sequence joins TRBV6-1 and TRBJ2-6; maybe TRBD1 (6 bases). Per germline, CDR1 MNHNS and CDR2 SASEGT. Trimming pared 6 bases from V and 0 bases from J, leaving 6 bases between. The CDR3 extends over 14 amino acids. CDR3 sequence reads: CASRGASGANVLTF. The CDR3, as DNA: TGTGCCAGCAGGGGGGCCTCTGGGGCCAACGTCCTGACTTTC.

The rearrangement joins TRBV5-6 to TRBJ2-5; perhaps TRBD2 as D (6 bases). With 5 bases removed from V and 5 bases from J, the gap between germline ends came to 16 bases. From germline, CDR1 is SGHDT and CDR2 YYEEEE. The length of the CDR3 is 14 residues. The CDR3 is CASSLSGTPETQYF. The DNA for the CDR3 is TGTGCCAGCAGTCTCTCCGGGACTCCGGAGACCCAGTACTTC.

The CDR3 coding sequence is TGTGCCAGCAGCGAGACCCCCATAAACAATCAGCCCCAGCATTTT. This translates into CASSETPINNQPQHF. V is TRBV2 and J is TRBJ1-5; D ambiguous. The germline CDR1 and CDR2 sequences are SNHLY and FYNNEI. Trimming took off 6 bases at V and 3 bases at J, with 15 bases between the two ends. This CDR3 has 15 residues.

This clone was seen more than once but under ten times. The CDR3 DNA is TGCGCCAGCAGCCAAGTGAACACTGAAGCTTTCTTT. Its translation is CASSQVNTEAFF. The chain carries TRBV4-1 and TRBJ1-1; the D is unclear. Germline-derived CDR1 and CDR2 are MGHRA and YSYEKL. This CDR3 has 12 amino acids. Trimming shortened V by 1 base and J by 0 bases, and 0 bases separated the two germline ends.

This sequence joins TRBV27 and TRBJ2-3; the D gene is possibly TRBD2 (5 bases). The CDR3 length is 17 residues. Germline V gives CDR1 MNHEY, CDR2 SMNVEV (reference sequence). V lost 2 bases to trimming and J lost 2 bases, with 17 bases between them. The CDR3 DNA is TGTGCCAGCAGTTTACTTGTCCGGCTAGCCCCCACAGATACGCAGTATTTT. Its translation: CASSLLVRLAPTDTQYF.

This sequence joins TRBV10-1 and TRBJ1-5; perhaps TRBD1 as D (6 bases). The CDR3 runs to 13 residues. Looked up from germline, CDR1 is WNHNN and CDR2 is SYGVQD (reference sequence). V was clipped by 2 bases and J by 7 bases, with 9 bases between them. In DNA, the CDR3 is TGCGCCAGCAGTGAGACAGGGCCGCAGCCCCAGCATTTT. Translation: CASSETGPQPQHF.

The count of this clone is one. This sequence joins TRBV5-1 and TRBJ2-4, with D perhaps TRBD2 (5 bases). CDR1 and CDR2 from the germline V gene are SGHRS and YFSETQ. V was trimmed by 4 bases and J by 1 base, leaving 21 bases between them. The CDR3 is 18 amino acids. Here the CDR3 DNA reads TGCGCCAGCAGCCCAAGATACGGGATGGGAACGGCCAAAAACATTCAGTACTTC. It codes for CASSPRYGMGTAKNIQYF.

The V call is TRBV5-6, the J call TRBJ1-2; D ambiguous. Germline CDR1 SGHDT, CDR2 YYEEEE. Trimming took 0 bases from V and 4 from J, leaving 10 bases between them. CDR3 length equals 14 residues. Written as DNA, the CDR3 is TGTGCCAGCAGCTTGGGGAGCGGATTCTATGGCTACACCTTC. This translates into CASSLGSGFYGYTF.

The rearrangement uses TRBV7-6 and TRBJ1-3; 7 nucleotides agree with TRBD1. CDR3 size: 19 residues. Per the germline V gene, CDR1 is SGHVS and CDR2 is FNYEAQ. The ends lost 1 base at V and 0 bases at J; junction bases unmatched: 12. In DNA, the CDR3 is TGTGCCAGCAGCTTAGTCGTGGCAGGGGGGTTCTTCTCTGGAAACACCATATATTTT. Its protein is CASSLVVAGGFFSGNTIYF.

The chain couples TRBV7-2 to TRBJ2-4; D is unresolved. Germline V gene data show CDR1 as SGHTA and CDR2 as FQGNSA. There are 15 residues in the CDR3. V lost 2 bases, J lost 0 bases, and 8 bases lay in between. The chain's CDR3 is CASSLTPLAKNIQYF. As DNA, the CDR3 is TGTGCCAGCAGCTTAACCCCCTTAGCCAAAAACATTCAGTACTTC.

The V gene is TRBV5-1, the J gene TRBJ2-3, with 9 positions matching TRBD1. CDR1 is SGHRS, CDR2 YFSETQ, per germline. J lost 2 bases, V lost 4 bases, and 5 bases had no gene match. The CDR3 loop spans 15 amino acids. The CDR3: CASSTTGGYTDTQYF. CDR3 coding DNA: TGCGCCAGCAGCACGACAGGGGGATACACAGATACGCAGTATTTT.

V and J are TRBV10-2 and TRBJ2-1; D not certain. The CDR3 extends over 11 amino acids. Germline V gene sequence: CDR1 WSHSY, CDR2 SAAADI. V dropped 7 bases and J dropped 5 bases, with 6 bases sitting between them. The CDR3 DNA sequence: TGCGCCAGCACCGTTGACAATGAGCAGTTCTTC. Residues: CASTVDNEQFF.

As to this clone: A single base is all that separates this from a far larger clone, so a read error is likely. This rearrangement joins TRBV10-3 to TRBJ1-1; D uncertain. The CDR3 length is 15 residues. Germline V gene sequence: CDR1 ENHRY, CDR2 SYGVKD. The ends were cut back, 3 bases at V and 0 bases at J, with 11 bases in the middle. As DNA, the CDR3 is TGTGCCATCAGTGAATCCAGGAGCCTGAACACTGAAGCTTTCTTT. It encodes CAISESRSLNTEAFF.

This clone showed up just a few times. The chain recombines TRBV2 with TRBJ1-2; 7 nucleotides align to TRBD1. The CDR3 is 14 residues long. In germline, CDR1 is SNHLY, CDR2 FYNNEI. Trimming at V came to 6 bases and at J to 0 bases, leaving 4 bases not matched to a gene. As DNA, the CDR3 is TGTGCCAGCAGAGGGGACAGTCCTAACTATGGCTACACCTTC. Amino acids: CASRGDSPNYGYTF.

A note on this clone: The junction does not match germline at one end; this may be a read error. V usage is TRBV2 and J usage is TRBJ1-1; D gene unclear. CDR1 is SNHLY and CDR2 is FYNNEI in the germline V gene. The CDR3 length is 14 residues. The CDR3 loop reads CASTEDTGNTEAFF. The CDR3 DNA reads as TGTGCCAGCACTGAAGACACGGGTAACACTGAAGCTTTCTTT.

The J gene is TRBJ1-2, the V gene TRBV7-8; a weak D match, TRBD1 (6 bases). Germline V gives CDR1 SGHVS, CDR2 FQNEAQ. The CDR3 extends over 15 amino acids. V lost 0 bases, J lost 8 bases, and 16 bases lay in between. The CDR3 DNA reads as TGTGCCAGCAGCTTAGCCGCTTTTGGAACAGGGGGCTACACCTTC. Its protein product is CASSLAAFGTGGYTF.

V gene TRBV5-8 combines with J gene TRBJ1-5; no reliable D call. V was trimmed by 2 bases and J by 6 bases, leaving 15 bases between them. Per the germline V gene, CDR1 is SGHTS and CDR2 is YDEGEE. This CDR3 is built from 15 residues. CDR3 sequence: CASSFPSSGSQPQHF. The CDR3, as DNA: TGTGCCAGCAGCTTTCCGTCGTCTGGTAGTCAGCCCCAGCATTTT.

This chain uses TRBV6-6 with TRBJ1-2, with D perhaps matching TRBD1 (5 bases). V lost 3 bases and J 7 bases, leaving 18 bases between the germline ends. The germline gives CDR1 MNHNY, CDR2 SVGAGI (reference sequence). CDR3 size: 15 residues. Here the CDR3 reads CASSYSGRPPTGYTF. The CDR3 DNA follows: TGTGCCAGCAGTTATTCGGGACGGCCGCCTACTGGCTACACCTTC.

This chain connects TRBV14 to TRBJ1-1, with D possibly being TRBD1 (5 bases). Germline loops: CDR1 SGHDN, CDR2 FVKESK. The CDR3 has 12 residues. Trimming took 0 bases from V and 8 from J, leaving 7 bases between them. CDR3 sequence: CASSQDWGEAFF. The CDR3 DNA is TGTGCCAGCAGCCAAGATTGGGGGGAAGCTTTCTTT.

V is TRBV5-1 and J is TRBJ1-1, with D perhaps matching TRBD1 (5 bases). The ends were cut back, 6 bases at V and 0 bases at J, with 15 bases in the middle. The CDR3 is 15 amino acids. From germline, CDR1 is SGHRS and CDR2 YFSETQ. CDR3 protein: CASTPQQVMNTEAFF. CDR3 sequence (DNA): TGCGCCAGCACCCCCCAACAGGTCATGAACACTGAAGCTTTCTTT.